This T cell receptor beta chain appears in the sequencing data of a study of blood T cell repertoires in COVID-19 (dated by TCRdb to the early 2020s). With regard to the full study: The collaborator samples originated in the United States, Italy and Spain and spanned the acute and convalescent phases of COVID-19. The samples were drawn from the first 160 participants of the ongoing ImmuneRACE study and from over 950 subjects provided by 6 global collaborators. Where available, HLA class I and class II types were obtained from metadata supplied by the sample provider rather than from assay-based typing. The sample metadata nearly always contained a de-identified subject ID, COVID-19 status, age in years and sex. The dataset comprised deeply sampled blood TCRbeta repertoires from subjects exposed to, actively infected with, or recovered from COVID-19. The material from the prospective study consisted of cDNA or gDNA derived from T cells, B-cell-depleted T cells, or PBMCs. The repertoires were released in a freely available public database intended as a resource for research on the immune response to SARS-CoV-2. Here is what the overall study found, with its caveats: How much clinical and demographic metadata was included differed by source and by participant, and the metadata was provided uncurated.

TCRbeta CDR3 regions were amplified from genomic DNA by means of the immunoSEQ Assay, a bias-controlled multiplex PCR. On the authors' methods: The number of nucleated cells in each sample was estimated from the amplification of reference gene primers within the assay. Sequence reads were collapsed and filtered to measure the absolute abundance of every unique TCRbeta CDR3 rearrangement. For each sample, productive Simpson clonality was calculated as the square root of Simpson's diversity index across productive rearrangements. TCRdb obtained this table from immuneACCESS and retained in-frame rearrangements with V and J assigned. These tables miss some clones; where compared with another copy, unresolved V genes account for less than half of the shortfall, and the remainder is unexplained. The V and J calls and the clone size are those of that table, but D and trimming were determined from the DNA. Within this sample are some 270,000 clones, with roughly 89% of them counted one time only. The top ten clones comprise roughly 2.3% of the sample.

The germline V gene (reference sequence) supplies CDR1 LGHDT and CDR2 YNNKEL. The CDR3, from cysteine to phenylalanine, totals 16 residues. Only the CDR3 portion is preserved as DNA: 48 bases, with reading frame beginning at the first base. Trimming at the junction amounts to 4 bases on V and 8 bases on J, and the germline ends lie 22 bases apart. This clone was picked up one time. There is no known antigen for this receptor. Base quality data are lacking; no much larger clone is found one base away. Collaborating institutions collected whole blood in K2EDTA tubes following their own protocols. For TCRbeta analysis, collaborators shipped samples in one of three forms: frozen whole blood, isolated PBMCs, or DNA extracted from either of those sample types.

The chain couples TRBV3-1 (or the pseudogene TRBV3-2) to TRBJ2-3; TRBD1 is a possible D gene, resting on 5 matching bases. This TCR derives from a man in his forties or fifties with acute or convalescent COVID-19. The sample consisted of peripheral blood. The CDR3 protein sequence reads: CASSLRQSPWPGTQYF. In nucleotides, the sequence is TGTGCCAGCAGCCTCAGACAGAGTCCGTGGCCAGGTACGCAGTATTTT.